The T cell receptor (beta chain) described here comes from a study of T cells in Graves' hyperthyroidism and ophthalmopathy. The TCR beta CDR3 regions underwent amplification using RNA transcripts as the source. RT-PCR in the first round (using the HTBI primer set) targeted the TCR CDR3. One entry per CDR3 protein results from TCRdb running MiXCR on the multiplex PCR reads. The top ten hold around 14% of the sample, which has approximately 430,000 distinct CDR3 sequences, about 15% seen once. Only a few counts were recorded for this clonotype. Looked up from germline, CDR1 is DFQATT and CDR2 is SNEGSKA (reference sequence). V dropped 2 bases and J dropped 3; count of bases not matched to a gene: 4. There are 14 residues in the CDR3.

The chain combines TRBV20-1 with TRBJ2-7, with TRBD2 identical over 10 bases. Source material: blood. The source is a man between 18 and 35 years old with Graves' ophthalmopathy. The CDR3 nucleotides are TGCAGTGCTAGAACCCGGACTAGCGGCTACGAGCAGTACTTC. Translation gives CSARTRTSGYEQYF.